These 10 T cell receptor beta chains came from one sample sequenced in a study of CD8+ T cells in alopecia areata (dated by TCRdb to 2016 to 2019). The sample's treatment or condition, from its label and the paper: oral pan-JAK inhibitor, 5-10 mg twice daily. The library was prepared using the immunoSEQ multiplex PCR assay. To provide template for TCR sequencing, every sample had RNA extracted and reverse transcribed into cDNA. The table comes from immuneACCESS by way of TCRdb, which keeps in-frame sequences with V and J called. Part of the clones is missing from these tables; in studies checked, under half for an unresolved V gene and the rest for unknown reasons. Within this sample are about 210,000 clones, with approximately 72% of them counted one time only. About 1.2% of the sample is held by the ten biggest clonotypes. Sequencing used CD4+ T cells sorted from blood, obtained around week 44, from a patient treated with tofacitinib. The receptor set was obtained from a human donor with alopecia areata.

This chain links TRBV29-1 with TRBJ1-2; possibly TRBD1 for D (5 bases). The CDR3 runs 15 residues. Trimming removed 0 bases at V and 5 bases at J, with 16 bases between. In germline, CDR1 is SQVTM, CDR2 ANQGSEA. CDR3 DNA: TGCAGCGTTGAAGACTCCGTGGGGGGTTATTATGGCTACACCTTC. It encodes CSVEDSVGGYYGYTF.

This clone was picked up one time. The chain employs TRBV5-1 and TRBJ2-7, with D maybe TRBD2 (6 bases). The CDR3 has 15 residues. Germline CDR1 and CDR2: SGHRS and YFSETQ. Trimming removed 5 bases at V and 2 bases at J, with 17 bases between. Written as DNA, the CDR3 is TGCGCCAGCAGGGGGGAGACTAGAGCTCCCTACGAGCAGTACTTC. It codes for CASRGETRAPYEQYF.

This chain links TRBV19 with TRBJ1-2, with a tentative D call TRBD1 (6 bases). Germline V gene sequence: CDR1 LNHDA, CDR2 SQIVND (reference sequence). Trimming stripped 5 bases from V and 4 bases from J, with 11 bases between. The CDR3 totals 13 residues. The CDR3 here is CASSQQGSYGYTF. As DNA, the CDR3 is TGTGCCAGTAGTCAACAGGGAAGCTATGGCTACACCTTC.

This clone was seen a few times. V usage is TRBV5-1 and J usage is TRBJ1-2; 7 bases align to TRBD1. This CDR3 has 15 amino acids. CDR1 is SGHRS, CDR2 YFSETQ, per germline. V gave up 4 bases and J gave up 4 bases; unmatched junction bases: 10. The CDR3 region is CASSGSTGLGYGYTF. CDR3 nucleotides: TGCGCCAGCAGCGGCTCGACAGGGTTGGGCTATGGCTACACCTTC.

The DNA of the CDR3 is TGTGCCAGCAGCGCGCCTGCGGGATCTGGAGAGACCCAGTACTTC. Translated, it gives CASSAPAGSGETQYF. J is TRBJ2-5 and V is TRBV9; a possible D gene is TRBD2 (6 bases). CDR1 is SGDLS, CDR2 YYNGEE, per germline. This CDR3 spans 15 amino acids. Trimming removed 3 bases at V and 4 bases at J, with 16 bases between.

This clone appeared a few times. The V call is TRBV4-3, the J call TRBJ2-1; D remains ambiguous. The ends were cut back, 0 bases at V and 4 bases at J, with 7 bases in the middle. Germline assignment: CDR1 LGHNA and CDR2 YSLEER. This CDR3 comprises 14 residues. The CDR3 here is CASSQDARYNEQFF. In DNA, the CDR3 is TGCGCCAGCAGCCAAGATGCCCGTTACAATGAGCAGTTCTTC.

The rearrangement links TRBV14 to TRBJ2-5; D tentatively fits TRBD1 or TRBD2 (5 bases each). V lost 4 bases, J lost 4 bases, and 16 bases lay in between. CDR3 length: 15 residues. Germline assignment: CDR1 SGHDN and CDR2 FVKESK. CDR3 protein: CASSLLGSRGETQYF. DNA of the CDR3: TGTGCCAGCAGCCTTCTAGGTTCGAGGGGAGAGACCCAGTACTTC.

The rearrangement joins TRBV20-1 to TRBJ2-5; D not resolved. Per germline, CDR1 DFQATT and CDR2 SNEGSKA (reference sequence). This CDR3 has 10 residues. Between the trimmed V and J ends, which lost 3 bases and 5 bases, there was a span of 4 bases. Here the CDR3 DNA reads TGCAGTGCTAGTTGGGAGACCCAGTACTTC. Translated, it gives CSASWETQYF.

CDR3 sequence (DNA): TGTGCCAGCAGCTTAAGCCCAGAACAGCCCCAGCATTTT. Encoded protein: CASSLSPEQPQHF. This rearrangement joins TRBV7-7 to TRBJ1-5; no firm D call. The germline CDR1 and CDR2 sequences are SSHAT and FNYEAQ (reference sequence). V lost 2 bases and J 7 bases, leaving 9 bases between the germline ends. This CDR3 is built from 13 residues.

The rearrangement links TRBV5-6 to TRBJ2-7, with D unclear. From germline, CDR1 is SGHDT and CDR2 YYEEEE. The CDR3 is 13 residues long. Trimming removed 4 bases from V and 2 bases from J, with 10 bases in between. The CDR3 reads CASSLVDAYEQYF. For the CDR3, the DNA is TGTGCCAGCAGCCTGGTTGATGCCTACGAGCAGTACTTC.